This T cell receptor (beta chain) emerged from a study of T cells after yellow fever vaccination. The V gene's germline CDR1 is SGHKS and CDR2 YYEKEE (reference sequence). Germline trimming cut 4 bases from V and 5 bases from J; bases unmatched to any gene: 9. CDR3 size: 15 residues. TCRdb re-called the 5' RACE reads with MiXCR, one entry per CDR3 protein. The sample has 450,000 to 600,000 distinct CDR3 sequences; around 16% are singletons. The source material was PBMCs, sampled about 5 days after the first yellow fever vaccination. The clonotype was recovered from a man younger than 35 who received the YFV17D yellow fever vaccine. The chain has TRBV5-5 and TRBJ2-3, with TRBD1 identical over 8 bases. The CDR3 here is CASSVPGQVGDTQYF. The CDR3, as DNA: TGTGCCAGCAGCGTACCGGGACAGGTGGGAGATACGCAGTATTTT.